Below, one TCR beta chain is given with its context. V shed 8 bases and J 8 bases; nucleotides not matched to a gene: 2. This CDR3 has 12 amino acids. Germline V gives CDR1 SGHAT, CDR2 FQNNGV. Original methodology: Nucleated cell number was recorded as an estimate derived from reference gene primer amplification. TCRdb's copy holds only in-frame clones and misses some; the assay was immunoSEQ multiplex PCR. V, J and clone size are taken as reported in that table, and D and trimming were inferred from the DNA itself. The sample includes roughly 110,000 clones, approximately 88% seen only once; the top ten take approximately 8.1%. This record belongs to a study of blood T cell repertoires in COVID-19. About the study: The United States, Italy and Spain provided the acute and convalescent COVID-19 samples. PBMCs, B-cell-depleted T cells, or T cells were the source of the cDNA or gDNA that made up the material.

The chain couples TRBV11-2 to TRBJ2-1; 11 bases fit TRBD2. Sequenced input: peripheral blood. The TCR was taken from a woman in her 40s with acute or convalescent COVID-19. The CDR3 DNA follows: TGTGCCAGCGTACTAGCGGGGGATGAGCAGTTCTTC. Protein product: CASVLAGDEQFF.